Shown below are 18 T cell receptor beta chains from a single sample sequenced in a study of Ad26.COV2.S vaccination and SARS-CoV-2 variants. Measured with immunoSEQ multiplex PCR; TCRdb has only the in-frame clones, and not every one. This table holds more than 400,000 clones, 90% found once. Noted treatment: 19 received Ad26.COV2.S at low or high dose, single or two shots; 5 received placebo; per-sample allocation not given. Samples analyzed were those drawn on day 63 after the first vaccine or placebo injection. Sequencing used peripheral blood, obtained in a trial of Ad26.COV2.S vaccine versus placebo. All receptors derive from a person between 18 and 60 years old who received the Ad26.COV2.S COVID-19 vaccine or a placebo.

The gene calls are TRBV12-3 or TRBV12-4 and TRBJ1-2; 8 bases are shared with TRBD1. This CDR3 has 13 residues. V shed 7 bases and J 3 bases; nucleotides not matched to a gene: 4. The CDR3 coding sequence is TGTGCCAGCACCCAGGACAGGGACTATGGCTACACCTTC. Residues: CASTQDRDYGYTF.

V usage is TRBV9 and J usage is TRBJ2-1; D gene uncertain. Germline-derived CDR1 and CDR2 are SGDLS and YYNGEE. The V and J ends lost 9 bases and 1 base respectively, with 8 bases between them. The length of the CDR3 is 12 residues. The CDR3 is CATPRSYNEQFF. CDR3 in DNA: TGTGCCACCCCCAGGTCCTACAATGAGCAGTTCTTC.

This sequence joins TRBV29-1 and TRBJ2-2; D is perhaps TRBD2 (6 bases). CDR1 is SQVTM and CDR2 is ANQGSEA in the germline V gene. This CDR3 spans 14 amino acids. Between the trimmed V and J ends, which lost 7 bases and 1 base, there was a span of 13 bases. DNA for the CDR3: TGCAGCGCTGGTGGAGGGCGGAACACCGGGGAGCTGTTTTTT. It is translated as CSAGGGRNTGELFF.

The rearrangement uses TRBV30 and TRBJ1-6; 7 positions match TRBD1. CDR1 is GTSNPN and CDR2 is SVGIG in the germline V gene (reference sequence). This CDR3 is 14 amino acids long. Germline trimming cut 4 bases from V and 9 bases from J; bases unmatched to any gene: 9. The CDR3 sequence: CAWNEAGGVSPLHF. The CDR3, as DNA: TGTGCCTGGAACGAGGCAGGGGGGGTTTCACCCCTCCACTTT. The variable domain in full, with the rest retrieved from reference TRBV30 and TRBJ1-6, is SQTIHQWPATLVQPVGSPLSLECTVEGTSNPNLYWYRQAAGRGLQLLFYSVGIGQISSEVPQNLSASRPQDRQFILSSKKLLLSDSGFYLCAWNEAGGVSPLHFGNGTRLTVT.

This clone appeared a few times. The chain joins TRBV2 to TRBJ1-6; 7 bases are a match to TRBD1. Trimming took 0 bases from V and 6 from J; bases not matched to a gene: 8. Germline CDR1 and CDR2: SNHLY and FYNNEI. The CDR3 consists of 17 residues. The CDR3 protein is CASSEAGQRSTNSPLHF. The CDR3 coding sequence is TGTGCCAGCAGTGAAGCGGGACAGCGTTCTACTAATTCACCCCTCCACTTT.

This chain uses TRBV28 with TRBJ1-4, with D maybe TRBD1 (5 bases). The CDR3 has 16 residues. V lost 5 bases and J lost 3, with 16 bases in between. The germline gives CDR1 MDHEN, CDR2 SYDVKM. The CDR3 sequence is CASSPTVRSANEKLFF. CDR3 bases: TGTGCCAGCAGTCCGACAGTGCGGTCGGCTAATGAAAAACTGTTTTTT.

This chain links TRBV21-1 with TRBJ1-2. TRBV21-1 is a documented pseudogene. The CDR3 totals 14 residues. The CDR3 spells CASSKEEGNYGYTF. CDR3 nucleotides: TGTGCCAGCAGCAAAGAGGAGGGAAACTATGGCTACACCTTC.

V and J are TRBV9 and TRBJ2-5, with D possibly called TRBD1 or TRBD2 (5 bases each). The CDR3 loop spans 13 amino acids. Trimming removed 3 bases at V and 2 bases at J, with 8 bases between. In germline, CDR1 is SGDLS, CDR2 YYNGEE. CDR3: CASSGGTQETQYF. CDR3 bases: TGTGCCAGCAGCGGAGGGACGCAAGAGACCCAGTACTTC. The full variable domain, in which reference TRBV9 and TRBJ2-5 provide the parts outside the CDR3, is DSGVTQTPKHLITATGQRVTLRCSPRSGDLSVYWYQQSLDQGLQFLIQYYNGEERAKGNILERFSAQQFPDLHSELNLSSLELGDSALYFCASSGGTQETQYFGPGTRLLVL.

In its sample, this clone was seen a few times. Other DNA sequences in this specimen translate into the identical CDR3. V and J are TRBV12-3 or TRBV12-4 and TRBJ1-1; D perhaps matches TRBD1 (6 bases). This CDR3 region has 12 residues. V shed 6 bases and J shed 3 bases, with 8 bases lying between them. CDR3 amino acids: CASSYRDTEAFF. The CDR3 nucleotides are TGTGCCAGCAGCTACAGGGACACTGAAGCTTTCTTT.

This clone appeared once. The chain recombines TRBV28 with TRBJ2-7, with D tentatively TRBD1 or TRBD2 (6 bases each). Germline loops: CDR1 MDHEN, CDR2 SYDVKM. Trimming left V 5 bases short and J 4 bases short, with 12 bases between. There are 13 residues in the CDR3. The CDR3 sequence: CASSRGVTYEQYF. The CDR3 nucleotides read TGTGCCAGCAGTAGGGGGGTGACGTACGAGCAGTACTTC.

The chain combines TRBV27 with TRBJ2-7; D perhaps matches TRBD1 (6 bases). CDR3 length equals 13 residues. V gave up 2 bases and J gave up 3 bases, with 8 bases separating them. CDR1 MNHEY and CDR2 SMNVEV come from the germline V gene (reference sequence). The CDR3 loop reads CASSLNRVYEQYF. As DNA, the CDR3 is TGTGCCAGCAGTTTAAACAGGGTCTACGAGCAGTACTTC.

This clone appeared once. The CDR3 bases are TGTGCCAGCAGTTTATACCGGGACTCCCTTTCGGATACGCAGTATTTT. Amino acids: CASSLYRDSLSDTQYF. The chain uses TRBV27 and TRBJ2-3; D might be TRBD2 (6 bases). The CDR3 is 16 amino acids. V was trimmed by 1 base and J by 6 bases, leaving 17 bases between them. The germline gives CDR1 MNHEY, CDR2 SMNVEV (reference sequence).

V and J are TRBV28 and TRBJ1-4; the D gene is possibly TRBD1 (5 bases). The CDR3 runs to 13 residues. V lost 7 bases and J lost 3, with 9 bases in between. Per germline, CDR1 MDHEN and CDR2 SYDVKM. The CDR3 reads CASISRANEKLFF. For the CDR3, the DNA is TGTGCCAGCATATCCAGGGCTAATGAAAAACTGTTTTTT.

In this sample, this clone turned up once. The V call is TRBV24-1, the J call TRBJ1-1; D remains unclear. The germline CDR1 and CDR2 sequences are KGHDR and SFDVKD. There are 13 residues in the CDR3. The V end was cut by 6 bases, the J end by 2 bases, with 9 bases between. CDR3 nucleotide sequence: TGTGCCACCAGTAAAGCAACTAACACTGAAGCTTTCTTT. Its protein is CATSKATNTEAFF.

This clone appeared once. Distinct nucleotide sequences in the sample also encode this CDR3. The chain uses TRBV28 and TRBJ1-1; D might be TRBD1 (5 bases). This CDR3 has 14 residues. CDR1 is MDHEN, CDR2 SYDVKM, per germline. The germline V and J ends were trimmed by 6 bases and 4 bases, with 15 bases remaining between them. For the CDR3, the DNA is TGTGCCAGCAGCCTTTGGGGGGGTGGCACTGAAGCTTTCTTT. Residues: CASSLWGGGTEAFF. The variable domain in full, completed from reference TRBV28 and TRBJ1-1, reads DVKVTQSSRYLVKRTGEKVFLECVQDMDHENMFWYRQDPGLGLRLIYFSYDVKMKEKGDIPEGYSVSREKKERFSLILESASTNQTSMYLCASSLWGGGTEAFFGQGTRLTVV.

The V gene is TRBV3-1 (or the pseudogene TRBV3-2), the J gene TRBJ2-1; TRBD2 agrees at 7 bases. Germline V gives CDR1 LGHDT, CDR2 YNNKEL (reference sequence). The CDR3 extends over 15 amino acids. The ends lost 1 base at V and 12 bases at J; junction bases unmatched: 12. The CDR3 protein is CASSQGGRRVLGQFF. DNA for the CDR3: TGTGCCAGCAGCCAAGGCGGGAGAAGGGTACTGGGGCAGTTCTTC.

Comments on this clone: Because the CDR3's place on the DNA is in doubt, the DNA is left out and the CDR3 is given as listed by TCRdb. The chain links TRBV6-6 to TRBJ1-3. The germline V gene has CDR1 MNHNY and CDR2 SVGAGI (reference sequence). 15 amino acids form the CDR3, both terminal residues included. The CDR3 reads CASSTSSRARNTIYF.

V and J are TRBV27 and TRBJ2-7; 7 bases agree with TRBD1. The V and J ends lost 6 bases and 3 bases, in that order; junction bases with no gene match: 2. Per germline, CDR1 MNHEY and CDR2 SMNVEV (reference sequence). The CDR3 has 12 residues. The CDR3 region is CASSPGGYEQYF. DNA for the CDR3: TGTGCCAGCAGCCCAGGGGGCTACGAGCAGTACTTC.